These 28 T cell receptor beta chains share one sample of origin, sequenced in a study of T cell responses to AZD1222 COVID-19 vaccine. Method: immunoSEQ multiplex PCR; TCRdb's copy keeps in-frame clones and lacks some. Of around 88,000 clones detected, about 86% appear once; the ten largest clones hold 10% to 13%. Specimen: peripheral blood, collected on day 0 of MenACWY control vaccination. Receptor source: an adult in good health.

This chain joins TRBV5-1 and TRBJ2-1; maybe TRBD1 (6 bases). Germline assignment: CDR1 SGHRS and CDR2 YFSETQ. CDR3 size: 16 residues. Trimming stripped 0 bases from V and 4 bases from J, with 14 bases between. CDR3: CASSLVTGKGYNEQFF. DNA for the CDR3: TGCGCCAGCAGCTTGGTTACAGGGAAAGGTTACAATGAGCAGTTCTTC.

V is TRBV5-6 and J is TRBJ2-1; tentative D call: TRBD2 (6 bases). The CDR3 spans 15 residues. The V end was cut by 3 bases, the J end by 6 bases, with 16 bases between. Germline-derived CDR1 and CDR2 are SGHDT and YYEEEE. CDR3: CASSWTGDPSNEQFF. The CDR3 nucleotides read TGTGCCAGCAGCTGGACGGGGGACCCTTCCAATGAGCAGTTCTTC.

The chain links TRBV18 to TRBJ1-6, with D perhaps matching TRBD1 (6 bases). From germline, CDR1 is KGHSH and CDR2 LQKENI. V shed 3 bases and J shed 5 bases, with 17 bases lying between them. The CDR3 length is 17 residues. The CDR3 loop reads CASSPLGGSGHNSPLHF. Here the CDR3 DNA reads TGTGCCAGCTCACCCCTAGGGGGGTCGGGGCATAATTCACCCCTCCACTTT. The complete variable domain, with remaining parts taken from reference TRBV18 and TRBJ1-6, reads NAGVMQNPRHLVRRRGQEARLRCSPMKGHSHVYWYRQLPEEGLKFMVYLQKENIIDESGMPKERFSAEFPKEGPSILRIQQVVRGDSAAYFCASSPLGGSGHNSPLHFGNGTRLTVT.

This chain joins TRBV5-1 and TRBJ2-1; D gene unclear. Germline loops: CDR1 SGHRS, CDR2 YFSETQ. The CDR3 contains 14 residues. Trimming removed 0 bases at V and 6 bases at J, with 10 bases between. CDR3 sequence reads: CASSLENSRNEQFF. DNA of the CDR3: TGCGCCAGCAGCTTGGAGAACAGTCGCAATGAGCAGTTCTTC.

This clone has more than one count but fewer than ten. The chain couples TRBV10-2 to TRBJ1-2; no clear D gene. The CDR3 sequence is 11 residues long. Germline values: CDR1 WSHSY, CDR2 SAAADI. Deletions cut 4 bases from V and 8 bases from J, with 8 bases between. In nucleotides, the CDR3 is TGCGCCAGCAGTGGACTAGAAGGCTACACCTTC. Residues: CASSGLEGYTF.

The J gene is TRBJ1-2, the V gene TRBV19; the D gene is possibly TRBD1 (5 bases). V lost 7 bases and J 8 bases, leaving 23 bases between the germline ends. The CDR3 extends over 15 amino acids. Germline lookup yields CDR1 LNHDA and CDR2 SQIVND (reference sequence). The CDR3 DNA sequence: TGTGCCAGTAACCCCCCCGTGGAAGGGGTGGAAGGCTACACCTTC. Its translation is CASNPPVEGVEGYTF.

The chain uses TRBV6-2 or TRBV6-3 and TRBJ1-1; no clear D. The CDR3 loop spans 15 amino acids. In germline, CDR1 is MNHEY, CDR2 SVGEGT. V lost 2 bases to trimming and J lost 5 bases, with 15 bases between them. CDR3 sequence reads: CASSYPVGRKTEAFF. The CDR3 coding sequence is TGTGCCAGCAGTTACCCTGTAGGTCGGAAAACTGAAGCTTTCTTT.

This clone was seen once. The genes are TRBV7-8 and TRBJ2-7, with a tentative D call TRBD1 (6 bases). Germline V gene data show CDR1 as SGHVS and CDR2 as FQNEAQ. Trimming pared 4 bases from V and 1 base from J, leaving 14 bases between. This CDR3 contains 15 residues. CDR3 in DNA: TGTGCCAGCAGCTCCGAGGGCAGGGGATCCTACGAGCAGTACTTC. Residues: CASSSEGRGSYEQYF. The full variable domain, rest sourced from reference TRBV7-8 and TRBJ2-7, is GAGVSQSPRYKVAKRGQDVALRCDPISGHVSLFWYQQALGQGPEFLTYFQNEAQLDKSGLPSDRFFAERPEGSVSTLKIQRTQQEDSAVYLCASSSEGRGSYEQYFGPGTRLTVT.

CDR3 sequence reads: CASSTGEGTEAFF. In DNA, the CDR3 is TGCGCCAGCAGTACGGGAGAGGGGACTGAAGCTTTCTTT. The chain carries TRBV5-1 and TRBJ1-1, with D maybe TRBD1 (5 bases). V was shortened by 5 bases and J by 5 bases, with 13 bases between the two germline ends. CDR1 and CDR2 (germline): SGHRS, YFSETQ. The CDR3 runs 13 residues. The full variable domain, in which reference TRBV5-1 and TRBJ1-1 provide the parts outside the CDR3, is KAGVTQTPRYLIKTRGQQVTLSCSPISGHRSVSWYQQTPGQGLQFLFEYFSETQRNKGNFPGRFSGRQFSNSRSEMNVSTLELGDSALYLCASSTGEGTEAFFGQGTRLTVV.

The chain uses TRBV2 and TRBJ2-7; 9 bases are shared with TRBD1. The CDR3 has 16 residues. Trimming cost V 8 bases and J 1 base; bases outside gene matches: 12. Germline-derived CDR1 and CDR2 are SNHLY and FYNNEI. CDR3 amino acids: CASHTGGTGTSYEQYF. CDR3 DNA: TGTGCCAGCCACACTGGTGGGACAGGGACATCCTACGAGCAGTACTTC.

This chain joins TRBV27 and TRBJ1-5; D unclear. In germline, CDR1 is MNHEY, CDR2 SMNVEV (reference sequence). V lost 6 bases and J 5 bases, leaving 14 bases between the germline ends. This CDR3 spans 14 amino acids. The CDR3 DNA reads as TGTGCCAGCAGCTTCCCGCCTCATTATCAGCCCCAGCATTTT. It is translated as CASSFPPHYQPQHF.

This sequence joins TRBV5-1 and TRBJ2-1; D is possibly TRBD1 (6 bases). Trimming stripped 4 bases from V and 4 bases from J, with 12 bases between. This CDR3 is 14 amino acids long. Looked up from germline, CDR1 is SGHRS and CDR2 is YFSETQ. The CDR3 coding sequence is TGCGCCAGCAGCCCAGGGACACTGTACAATGAGCAGTTCTTC. Its protein is CASSPGTLYNEQFF.

The chain employs TRBV9 and TRBJ1-5; unclear D gene. Germline lookup yields CDR1 SGDLS and CDR2 YYNGEE. The V gene lost 3 bases and the J gene lost 3 bases, with 7 bases spanning the gap. The CDR3 extends over 13 amino acids. The CDR3 nucleotides are TGTGCCAGCAGCGGGGAGAACAATCAGCCCCAGCATTTT. Its protein is CASSGENNQPQHF.

The V call is TRBV9, the J call TRBJ1-4, with D possibly TRBD1 on 5 matching bases. Germline assignment: CDR1 SGDLS and CDR2 YYNGEE. The CDR3 contains 14 residues. The germline V and J ends were trimmed by 4 bases and 5 bases, with 12 bases remaining between them. The DNA for the CDR3 is TGTGCCAGCAGCCCGGGTCAGGGAAATGAAAAACTGTTTTTT. This sequence encodes CASSPGQGNEKLFF.

The rearrangement uses TRBV20-1 and TRBJ2-5, with 9 bases that match TRBD2. The CDR3 consists of 16 residues. Trimming cost V 3 bases and J 1 base; bases outside gene matches: 9. Germline V gives CDR1 DFQATT, CDR2 SNEGSKA (reference sequence). The CDR3 here is CSASIRAGGVQETQYF. CDR3 coding DNA: TGCAGTGCTAGTATTCGAGCGGGGGGCGTCCAAGAGACCCAGTACTTC.

This chain links TRBV7-9 with TRBJ1-6; 10 bases are a match to TRBD1. Trimming at V came to 4 bases and at J to 6 bases, leaving 6 bases not matched to a gene. From germline, CDR1 is SEHNR and CDR2 FQNEAQ (reference sequence). The CDR3 loop spans 16 amino acids. The chain's CDR3 is CASSWGQGFGNSPLHF. The CDR3, as DNA: TGTGCCAGCAGCTGGGGACAGGGGTTCGGTAATTCACCCCTCCACTTT.

This clone came up a few times. The chain couples TRBV9 to TRBJ1-5; a possible D gene is TRBD1 (5 bases). Germline loops: CDR1 SGDLS, CDR2 YYNGEE. V lost 4 bases to trimming and J lost 1 base, with 9 bases between them. This CDR3 has 14 amino acids. Here the CDR3 DNA reads TGTGCCAGCAGCCCGGGGACCAGCAATCAGCCCCAGCATTTT. This encodes CASSPGTSNQPQHF. Together with reference TRBV9 and TRBJ1-5, the CDR3 gives the full variable domain: DSGVTQTPKHLITATGQRVTLRCSPRSGDLSVYWYQQSLDQGLQFLIQYYNGEERAKGNILERFSAQQFPDLHSELNLSSLELGDSALYFCASSPGTSNQPQHFGDGTRLSIL.

The rearrangement joins TRBV19 to TRBJ1-2, with 8 bases aligning to TRBD1. This CDR3 is 15 amino acids long. CDR1 LNHDA and CDR2 SQIVND come from the germline V gene (reference sequence). Trimming took 4 bases from V and 5 from J; bases not matched to a gene: 9. This CDR3 is CASSKPGQGWYGYTF. CDR3 bases: TGTGCCAGTAGTAAGCCAGGACAGGGTTGGTATGGCTACACCTTC.

This clone was observed many times. J is TRBJ1-6 and V is TRBV6-5; 9 nucleotides align to TRBD1. CDR1 MNHEY and CDR2 SVGAGI come from the germline V gene. The CDR3 extends over 15 amino acids. The junction had 9 bases not matched to a gene; V was cut back by 7 bases and J by 8 bases. The CDR3 coding sequence is TGTGCCAGCACCGGGGTGGGACAGGGCCATTCACCCCTCCACTTT. Translating it yields CASTGVGQGHSPLHF.

This clone appeared a single time. This sequence joins TRBV2 and TRBJ2-1; possible D gene TRBD2, 6 bases. V lost 9 bases and J 6 bases, leaving 12 bases between the germline ends. The germline CDR1 and CDR2 sequences are SNHLY and FYNNEI. The CDR3 spans 12 residues. CDR3 region: CARGGAGNEQFF. CDR3 nucleotide sequence: TGTGCCAGAGGCGGGGCTGGCAATGAGCAGTTCTTC.

This clone was detected only a few times. The chain is built from TRBV9 and TRBJ2-3; 8 bases are shared with TRBD2. The CDR3 runs to 16 residues. The junction had 12 bases not matched to a gene; V was cut back by 4 bases and J by 5 bases. Germline CDR1 SGDLS, CDR2 YYNGEE. Written as DNA, the CDR3 is TGTGCCAGCAGCCCCCGGGTTAGCGGGGAGGGAGATACGCAGTATTTT. Its protein is CASSPRVSGEGDTQYF.

This rearrangement joins TRBV6-5 to TRBJ2-7; TRBD1 aligns across 9 bases. Trimming cost V 8 bases and J 4 bases; bases outside gene matches: 9. CDR1 and CDR2 (germline): MNHEY, SVGAGI. The CDR3 runs to 14 residues. The CDR3 reads CASVPTGGGYEQYF. The CDR3, as DNA: TGTGCCAGCGTGCCGACAGGGGGTGGGTACGAGCAGTACTTC.

This sequence joins TRBV5-6 and TRBJ1-1, with TRBD1 identical over 7 bases. The ends lost 6 bases at V and 3 bases at J; junction bases unmatched: 5. Germline-derived CDR1 and CDR2 are SGHDT and YYEEEE. The CDR3 consists of 13 residues. The CDR3 region is CASNRQGYTEAFF. In nucleotides, the CDR3 is TGTGCCAGCAACCGACAGGGTTACACTGAAGCTTTCTTT.

The chain has TRBV9 and TRBJ1-3, with a weak D call TRBD1 (5 bases). The CDR3 sequence is 15 residues long. Germline loops: CDR1 SGDLS, CDR2 YYNGEE. Trimming took off 4 bases at V and 4 bases at J, with 15 bases between the two ends. The CDR3 DNA reads as TGTGCCAGCAGCCTCCTGGCAGGGCCCGGAAACACCATATATTTT. It yields the protein CASSLLAGPGNTIYF.

The chain has TRBV6-6 and TRBJ1-1; D gene unclear. CDR1 is MNHNY, CDR2 SVGAGI, per germline (reference sequence). CDR3 length: 14 residues. Trimming cost V 2 bases and J 6 bases, with 13 bases left between them. CDR3 sequence: CASSYPPGSSEAFF. The CDR3 DNA follows: TGTGCCAGCAGTTACCCACCGGGTAGCTCTGAAGCTTTCTTT.

V is TRBV11-1 and J is TRBJ2-7, with 8 bases aligning to TRBD1. The CDR3 consists of 14 residues. Germline CDR1 is SGHAT and CDR2 is FQDESV (reference sequence). Losses at the gene ends were 5 bases for V and 5 bases for J; bases not matched to a gene: 8. The CDR3, as DNA: TGTGCCAGCAGCGCCCGGGACAGGTCAGACGAGCAGTACTTC. It translates to CASSARDRSDEQYF.

This chain links TRBV23-1 with TRBJ1-5, with a possible D match to TRBD1 (5 bases). TRBV23-1 is given ORF status, its function remaining uncertain. V was shortened by 0 bases and J by 0 bases, with 9 bases between the two germline ends. CDR3 length: 16 residues. CDR3 DNA: TGCGCCAGCAGTCAATCTGAGGACACTAGCAATCAGCCCCAGCATTTT. It is translated as CASSQSEDTSNQPQHF.

In this sample, this clone turned up a few times. The sample carries other DNA sequences with the same CDR3. The rearrangement uses TRBV19 and TRBJ2-3; D gene ambiguous. The germline V gene encodes CDR1 LNHDA and CDR2 SQIVND (reference sequence). The CDR3 has 13 residues. Trimming shortened V by 5 bases and J by 0 bases, and 6 bases separated the two germline ends. CDR3 sequence (DNA): TGTGCCAGTAGTCTTACTAGCACAGATACGCAGTATTTT. Translation gives CASSLTSTDTQYF.